This T cell receptor (beta chain) was documented in a study of T cell responses to AZD1222 COVID-19 vaccine. Method: immunoSEQ multiplex PCR; TCRdb's copy keeps in-frame clones and lacks some. Here the sample spans roughly 80,000 clones, roughly 86% being singletons. Losses at the gene ends were 0 bases for V and 8 bases for J; bases not matched to a gene: 12. The CDR3 loop spans 17 amino acids. CDR1 and CDR2 (germline): SGHDN, FVKESK. This chain joins TRBV14 and TRBJ2-1; 8 positions agree with TRBD1. This clonotype was obtained from an adult in good health. Sample: peripheral blood, taken on day 0 of MenACWY control vaccination. CDR3 nucleotides: TGTGCCAGCAGCCAAGATCACCGTGGACAGGGAAGAGATGAGCAGTTCTTC. Its protein product is CASSQDHRGQGRDEQFF.